This T cell receptor beta chain was identified during a study of cytomegalovirus exposure and HLA in healthy donors. In the study overall: A prior study identified over 100 million unique TCR beta sequences from 190 million or so T cells. Of the donors genotyped, some 400 in all, less than 90% fell in the Caucasian-associated ancestry cluster.

Germline V lookup: CDR1 LNHDA, CDR2 SQIVND (reference sequence). The CDR3 length is 13 residues. The V end lost 5 bases, the J end lost 2 bases, and 9 bases lay between the germline ends. PCR was performed using 60 Vbeta and 13 Jbeta primers. Using immunoSEQ multiplex PCR, the repertoire was profiled, and TCRdb retains in-frame clones only, with some absent. The repertoire has tens of thousands of clones, 70% to 75% of them found once; the top ten carry 4% to 4.5%. Regarding this clone: The antigen is unknown.

The study, taken as a whole, reports: Per a prior analysis, the majority of TCR beta V segments were productive roughly 87% or roughly 30% of the time. Researchers reported in a later analysis that common viral pathogens appeared linked to several top clusters.

The J gene is TRBJ2-5, the V gene TRBV19; D remains unclear. This sequence was found in a man in his 60s in good health and CMV-seronegative. The sequencing sample was made of PBMCs. CDR3 protein: CASSDLGQETQYF. The CDR3 DNA sequence: TGTGCCAGTAGTGACCTCGGGCAAGAGACCCAGTACTTC.